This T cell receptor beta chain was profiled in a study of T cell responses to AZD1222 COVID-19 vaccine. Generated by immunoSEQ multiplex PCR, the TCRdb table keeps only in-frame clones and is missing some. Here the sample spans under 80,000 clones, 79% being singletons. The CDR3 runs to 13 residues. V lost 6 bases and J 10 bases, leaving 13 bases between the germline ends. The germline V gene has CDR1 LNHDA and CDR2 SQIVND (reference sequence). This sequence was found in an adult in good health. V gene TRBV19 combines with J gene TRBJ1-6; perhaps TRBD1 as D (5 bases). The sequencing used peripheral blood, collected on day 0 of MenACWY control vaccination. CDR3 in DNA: TGTGCCAGTAGATTGCAGGGCGGATCACCCCTCCACTTT. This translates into CASRLQGGSPLHF. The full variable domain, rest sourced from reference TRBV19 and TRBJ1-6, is DGGITQSPKYLFRKEGQNVTLSCEQNLNHDAMYWYRQDPGQGLRLIYYSQIVNDFQKGDIAEGYSVSREKKESFPLTVTSAQKNPTAFYLCASRLQGGSPLHFGNGTRLTVT.